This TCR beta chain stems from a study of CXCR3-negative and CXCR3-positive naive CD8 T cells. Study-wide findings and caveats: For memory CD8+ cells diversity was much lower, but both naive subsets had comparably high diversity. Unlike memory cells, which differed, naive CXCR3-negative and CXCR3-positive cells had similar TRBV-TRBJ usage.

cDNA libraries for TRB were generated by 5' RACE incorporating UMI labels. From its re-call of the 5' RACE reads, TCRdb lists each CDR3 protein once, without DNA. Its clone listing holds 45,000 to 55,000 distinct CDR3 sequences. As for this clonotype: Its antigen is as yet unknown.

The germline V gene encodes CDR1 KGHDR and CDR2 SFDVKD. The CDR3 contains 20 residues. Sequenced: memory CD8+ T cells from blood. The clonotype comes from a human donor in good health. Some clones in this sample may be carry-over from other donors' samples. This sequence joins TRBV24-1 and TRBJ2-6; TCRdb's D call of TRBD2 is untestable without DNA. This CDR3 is CATSVGARTSGTSGANVLTF.